The entry below describes one TCR beta chain. Genomic DNA was the source, and TCR beta CDR3 was amplified from it by two-round multiplex PCR. Individual primers that were specific to each TRBV and TRBJ gene served in first-round PCR. MiXCR was run by TCRdb on the multiplex PCR reads, yielding one entry per CDR3 protein. The sample contains roughly 12,000 distinct CDR3 sequences, 43% of which appear only once. These data are taken from a study of prognosis after radiotherapy for stage I lung cancer. J was trimmed by 5 bases and V by 2 bases; bases with no gene match: 3. The germline CDR1 and CDR2 sequences are SGHRS and YFSETQ. The CDR3 loop spans 14 amino acids.

The source of this sequence is a donor at least 50 years old with non-small cell lung cancer. The chain combines TRBV5-1 with TRBJ2-7, with 11 bases aligning to TRBD2. The starting material was PBMCs, obtained before or after stereotactic body radiation therapy (not recorded which). CDR3 loop: CASSFSGRADEQYF. The CDR3 DNA is TGCGCCAGCAGCTTTAGCGGGAGGGCCGACGAGCAGTACTTC.